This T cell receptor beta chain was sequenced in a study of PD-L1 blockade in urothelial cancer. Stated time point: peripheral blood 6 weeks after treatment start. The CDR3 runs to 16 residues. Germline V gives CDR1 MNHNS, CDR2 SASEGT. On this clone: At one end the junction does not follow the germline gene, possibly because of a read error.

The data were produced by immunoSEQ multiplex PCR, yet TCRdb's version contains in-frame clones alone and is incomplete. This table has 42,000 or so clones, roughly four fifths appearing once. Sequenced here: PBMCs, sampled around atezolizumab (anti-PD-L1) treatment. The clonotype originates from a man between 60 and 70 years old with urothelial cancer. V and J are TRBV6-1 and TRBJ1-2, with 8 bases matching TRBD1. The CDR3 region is CASSDLGQALHYAYTF. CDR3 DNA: TGTGCCAGCAGTGACCTGGGACAGGCCCTACACTATGCCTACACCTTC.